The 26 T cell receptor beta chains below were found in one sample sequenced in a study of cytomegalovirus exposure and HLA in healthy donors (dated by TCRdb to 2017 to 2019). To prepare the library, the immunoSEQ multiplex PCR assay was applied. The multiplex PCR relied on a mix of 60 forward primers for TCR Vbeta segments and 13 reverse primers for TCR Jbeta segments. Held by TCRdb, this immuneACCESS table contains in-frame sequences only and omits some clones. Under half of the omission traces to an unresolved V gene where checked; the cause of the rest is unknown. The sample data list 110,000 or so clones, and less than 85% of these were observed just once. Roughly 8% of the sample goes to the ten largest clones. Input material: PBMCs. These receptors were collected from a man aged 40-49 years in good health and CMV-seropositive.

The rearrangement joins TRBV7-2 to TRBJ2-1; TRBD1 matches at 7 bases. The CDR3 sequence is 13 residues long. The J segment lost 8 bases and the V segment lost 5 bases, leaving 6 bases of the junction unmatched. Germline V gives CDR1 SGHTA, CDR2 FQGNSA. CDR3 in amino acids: CASSPNRGDEQFF. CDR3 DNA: TGTGCCAGCAGCCCGAACAGGGGTGATGAGCAGTTCTTC.

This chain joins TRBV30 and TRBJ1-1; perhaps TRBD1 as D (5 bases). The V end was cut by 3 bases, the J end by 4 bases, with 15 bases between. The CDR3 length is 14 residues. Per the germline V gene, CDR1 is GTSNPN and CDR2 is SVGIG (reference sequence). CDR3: CAWSWGEKGTEAFF. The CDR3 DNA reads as TGTGCCTGGAGCTGGGGCGAGAAGGGCACTGAAGCTTTCTTT.

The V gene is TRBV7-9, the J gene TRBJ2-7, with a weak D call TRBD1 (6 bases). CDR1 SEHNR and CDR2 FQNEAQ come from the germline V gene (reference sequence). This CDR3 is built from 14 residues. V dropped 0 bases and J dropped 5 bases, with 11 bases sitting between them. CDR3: CASSLAGARDEQYF. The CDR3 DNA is TGTGCCAGCAGCTTAGCGGGGGCGCGGGACGAGCAGTACTTC.

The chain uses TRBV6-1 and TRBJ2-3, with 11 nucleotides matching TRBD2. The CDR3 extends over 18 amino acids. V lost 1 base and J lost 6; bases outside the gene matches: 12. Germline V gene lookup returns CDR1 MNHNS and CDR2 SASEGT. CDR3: CASSEVSGGARGADTQYF. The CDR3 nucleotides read TGTGCCAGCAGTGAAGTTAGCGGGGGGGCCCGGGGTGCGGATACGCAGTATTTT.

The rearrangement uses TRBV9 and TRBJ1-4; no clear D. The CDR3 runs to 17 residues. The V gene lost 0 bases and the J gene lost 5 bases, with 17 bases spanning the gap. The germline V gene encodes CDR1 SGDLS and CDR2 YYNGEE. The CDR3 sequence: CASSVGGLAANNEKLFF. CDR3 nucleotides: TGTGCCAGCAGCGTAGGCGGTTTGGCAGCCAACAATGAAAAACTGTTTTTT.

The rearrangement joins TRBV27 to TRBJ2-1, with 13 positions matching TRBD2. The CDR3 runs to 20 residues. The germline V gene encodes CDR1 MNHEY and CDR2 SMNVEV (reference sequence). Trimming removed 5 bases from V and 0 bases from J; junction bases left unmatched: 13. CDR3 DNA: TGTGCCAGCAGTGGATTTTCCGGGACTAGCGGGAAGAGCTCCTACAATGAGCAGTTCTTC. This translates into CASSGFSGTSGKSSYNEQFF.

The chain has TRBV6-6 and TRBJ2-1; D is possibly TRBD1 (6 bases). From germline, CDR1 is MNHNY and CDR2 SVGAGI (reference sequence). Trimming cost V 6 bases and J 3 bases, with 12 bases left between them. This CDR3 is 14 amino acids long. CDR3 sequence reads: CASSHQQGYNEQFF. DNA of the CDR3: TGTGCCAGCAGCCATCAACAGGGCTACAATGAGCAGTTCTTC.

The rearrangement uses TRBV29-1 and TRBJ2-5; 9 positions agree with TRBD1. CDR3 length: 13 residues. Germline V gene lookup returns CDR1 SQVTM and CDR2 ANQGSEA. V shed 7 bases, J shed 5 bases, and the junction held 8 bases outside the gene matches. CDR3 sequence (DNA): TGCAGCGGGAAAACAGGGGGCAAGGAGACCCAGTACTTC. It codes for CSGKTGGKETQYF.

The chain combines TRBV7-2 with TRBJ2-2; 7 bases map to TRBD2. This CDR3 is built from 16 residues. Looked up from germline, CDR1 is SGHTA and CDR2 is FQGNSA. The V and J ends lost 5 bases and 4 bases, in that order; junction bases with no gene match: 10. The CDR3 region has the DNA TGTGCCAGCAGCACTGGCGGGAGAGTAGGCACCGGGGAGCTGTTTTTT. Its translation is CASSTGGRVGTGELFF. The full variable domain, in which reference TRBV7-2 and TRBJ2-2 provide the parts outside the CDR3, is GAGVSQSPSNKVTEKGKDVELRCDPISGHTALYWYRQSLGQGLEFLIYFQGNSAPDKSGLPSDRFSAERTGGSVSTLTIQRTQQEDSAVYLCASSTGGRVGTGELFFGEGSRLTVL.

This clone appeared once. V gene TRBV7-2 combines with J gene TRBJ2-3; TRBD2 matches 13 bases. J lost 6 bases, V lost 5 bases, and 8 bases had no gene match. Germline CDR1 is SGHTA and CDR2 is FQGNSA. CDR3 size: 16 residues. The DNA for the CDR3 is TGTGCCAGCAGCCAGACTAGCGGGGGGCCCCGGGATACGCAGTATTTT. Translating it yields CASSQTSGGPRDTQYF.

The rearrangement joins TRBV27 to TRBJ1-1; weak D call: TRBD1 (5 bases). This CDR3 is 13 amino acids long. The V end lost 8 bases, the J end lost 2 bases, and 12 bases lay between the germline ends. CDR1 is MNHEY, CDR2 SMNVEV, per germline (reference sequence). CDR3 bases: TGTGCCAGCCTCAGGGTCACCAACACTGAAGCTTTCTTT. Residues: CASLRVTNTEAFF.

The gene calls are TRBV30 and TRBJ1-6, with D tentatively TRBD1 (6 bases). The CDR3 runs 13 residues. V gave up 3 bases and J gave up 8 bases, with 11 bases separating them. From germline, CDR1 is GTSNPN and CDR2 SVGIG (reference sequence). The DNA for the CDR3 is TGTGCCTGGAGCACGTCAGGGGATTCACCCCTCCACTTT. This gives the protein CAWSTSGDSPLHF.

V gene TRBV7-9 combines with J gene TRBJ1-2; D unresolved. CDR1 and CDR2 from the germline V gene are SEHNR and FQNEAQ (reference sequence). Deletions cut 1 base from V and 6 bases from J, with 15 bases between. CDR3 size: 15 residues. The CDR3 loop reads CASSLGGRGLDGYTF. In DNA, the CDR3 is TGTGCCAGCAGCTTAGGGGGTCGGGGATTGGATGGCTACACCTTC.

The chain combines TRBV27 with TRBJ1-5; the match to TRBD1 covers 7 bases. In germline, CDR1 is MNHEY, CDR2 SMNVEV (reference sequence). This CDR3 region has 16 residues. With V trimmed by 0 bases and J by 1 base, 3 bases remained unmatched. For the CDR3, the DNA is TGTGCCAGCAGTTTATCGAGGGGGCCGAGCAATCAGCCCCAGCATTTT. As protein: CASSLSRGPSNQPQHF.

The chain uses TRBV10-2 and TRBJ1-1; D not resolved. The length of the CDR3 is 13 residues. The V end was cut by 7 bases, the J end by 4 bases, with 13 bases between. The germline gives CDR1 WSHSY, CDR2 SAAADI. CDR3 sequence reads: CASTLLLGTEAFF. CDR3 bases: TGCGCCAGCACCCTGCTACTCGGCACTGAAGCTTTCTTT.

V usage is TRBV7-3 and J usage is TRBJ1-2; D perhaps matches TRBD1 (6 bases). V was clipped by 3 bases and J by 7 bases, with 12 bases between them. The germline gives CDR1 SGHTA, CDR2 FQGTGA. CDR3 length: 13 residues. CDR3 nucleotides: TGTGCCAGCAGCTTTACAGGGTCGGCTGGCTACACCTTC. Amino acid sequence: CASSFTGSAGYTF.

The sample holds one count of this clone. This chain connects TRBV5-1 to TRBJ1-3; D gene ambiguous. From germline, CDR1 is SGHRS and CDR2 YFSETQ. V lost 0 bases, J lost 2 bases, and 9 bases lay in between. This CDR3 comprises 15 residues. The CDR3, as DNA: TGCGCCAGCAGCTTGGAAGGGAGTGCTGGAAACACCATATATTTT. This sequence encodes CASSLEGSAGNTIYF. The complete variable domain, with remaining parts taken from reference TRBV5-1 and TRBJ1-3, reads KAGVTQTPRYLIKTRGQQVTLSCSPISGHRSVSWYQQTPGQGLQFLFEYFSETQRNKGNFPGRFSGRQFSNSRSEMNVSTLELGDSALYLCASSLEGSAGNTIYFGEGSWLTVV.

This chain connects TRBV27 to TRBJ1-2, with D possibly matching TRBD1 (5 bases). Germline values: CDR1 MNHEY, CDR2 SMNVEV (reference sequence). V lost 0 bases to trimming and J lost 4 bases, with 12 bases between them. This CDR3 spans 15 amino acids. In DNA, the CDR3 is TGTGCCAGCAGTTTATCGGTGACAGACGCCTATGGCTACACCTTC. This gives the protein CASSLSVTDAYGYTF.

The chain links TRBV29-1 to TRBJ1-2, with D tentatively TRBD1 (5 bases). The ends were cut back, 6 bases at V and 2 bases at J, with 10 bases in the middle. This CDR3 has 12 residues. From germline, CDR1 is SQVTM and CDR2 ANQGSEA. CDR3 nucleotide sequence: TGCAGCGTGACAGCTCTGAACTATGGCTACACCTTC. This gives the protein CSVTALNYGYTF.

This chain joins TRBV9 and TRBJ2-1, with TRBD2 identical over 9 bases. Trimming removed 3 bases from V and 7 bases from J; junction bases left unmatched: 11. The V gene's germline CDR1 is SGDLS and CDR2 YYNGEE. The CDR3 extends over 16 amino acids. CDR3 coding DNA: TGTGCCAGCAGCGCCCTATCCGGGACTAGCCGGAATGAGCAGTTCTTC. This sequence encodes CASSALSGTSRNEQFF.

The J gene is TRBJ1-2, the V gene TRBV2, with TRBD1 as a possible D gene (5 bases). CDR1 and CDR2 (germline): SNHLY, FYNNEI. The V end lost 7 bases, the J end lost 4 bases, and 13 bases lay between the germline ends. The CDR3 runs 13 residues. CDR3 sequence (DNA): TGTGCCAGCAAGTTCGGGGGTTTCTATGGCTACACCTTC. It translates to CASKFGGFYGYTF.

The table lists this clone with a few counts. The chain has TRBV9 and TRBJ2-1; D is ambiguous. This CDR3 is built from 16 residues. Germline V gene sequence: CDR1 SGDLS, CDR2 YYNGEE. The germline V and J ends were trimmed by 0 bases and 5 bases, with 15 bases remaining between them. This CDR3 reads CASSVDPIYLDNEQFF. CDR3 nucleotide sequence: TGTGCCAGCAGCGTAGACCCTATTTATTTGGACAATGAGCAGTTCTTC.

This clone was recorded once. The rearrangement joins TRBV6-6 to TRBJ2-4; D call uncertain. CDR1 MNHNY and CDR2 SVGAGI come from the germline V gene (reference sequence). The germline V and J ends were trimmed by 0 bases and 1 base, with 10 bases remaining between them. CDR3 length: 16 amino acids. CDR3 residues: CASSYSYRHAKNIQYF. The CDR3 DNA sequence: TGTGCCAGCAGTTACTCATACAGACATGCCAAAAACATTCAGTACTTC.

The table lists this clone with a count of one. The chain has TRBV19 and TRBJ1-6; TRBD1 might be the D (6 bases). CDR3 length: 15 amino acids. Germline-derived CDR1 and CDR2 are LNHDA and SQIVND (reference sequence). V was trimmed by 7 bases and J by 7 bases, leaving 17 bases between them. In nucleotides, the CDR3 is TGTGCCAGTACTCCTTCCGGGACATTGAATTCACCCCTCCACTTT. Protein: CASTPSGTLNSPLHF.

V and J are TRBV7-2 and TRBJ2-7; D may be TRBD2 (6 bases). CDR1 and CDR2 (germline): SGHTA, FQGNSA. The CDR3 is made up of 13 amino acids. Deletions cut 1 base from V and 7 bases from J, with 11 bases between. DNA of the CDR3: TGTGCCAGCAGCTTAGATCGGGGGATTGAGCAGTACTTC. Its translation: CASSLDRGIEQYF.

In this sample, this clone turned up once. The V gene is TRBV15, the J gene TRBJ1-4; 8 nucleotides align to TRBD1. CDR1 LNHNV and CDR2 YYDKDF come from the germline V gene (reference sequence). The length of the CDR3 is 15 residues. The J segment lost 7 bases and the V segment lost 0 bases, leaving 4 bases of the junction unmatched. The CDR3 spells CATSRDRTGFEKLFF. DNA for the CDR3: TGTGCCACCAGCAGAGATCGGACAGGGTTTGAAAAACTGTTTTTT.